Listed below are T cell receptor beta chains from one sample, sequenced in a study of brain metastases from non-small cell lung cancer. Method: immunoSEQ multiplex PCR; TCRdb's copy keeps in-frame clones and lacks some. The data show thousands of clones, about 83% seen once. Specimen: primary lung tumor tissue. The receptors stem from a donor over 35 with non-small cell lung cancer. Both conserved end residues are part of each CDR3. The order of the fields is D gene, J gene, clone size, V gene, CDR3 DNA, CDR3 protein. A D gene is named only where the DNA matches it firmly. Clone size, where shown, is once, few, many, or a class for clones that have expanded.

.,TRBJ2-5,.,TRBV7-8,TGTGCCAGCAGCCTTCATTTCTCCGGGACCAGGGGGGGAGAGACCCAGTACTTC,CASSLHFSGTRGGETQYF
TRBD1,TRBJ2-7,.,TRBV7-9,TGTGCCAGCAGCTCCTTGGACAGGGGTGAACTTCGCGAGCAGTACTTC,CASSSLDRGELREQYF
.,TRBJ1-2,.,TRBV2,TGTGCTAGCAGTGAAGTGGGGGTGTCCTATGGCTACATCTTC,CASSEVGVSYGYIF
.,TRBJ1-3,.,TRBV3-1/TRBV3-2,TGTGCCAGCAGCCAAGATGGTGGGGAGACGGGAAACACCATATATTTT,CASSQDGGETGNTIYF
.,TRBJ2-7,.,TRBV6-5,TGTGCCAGCAAGGCTACGGGCTCCTACGAGCAGTACTTC,CASKATGSYEQYF
.,TRBJ2-2,.,TRBV2,TGTGCCAGCGGCCTCGGGGGGAACACCGGGGAGCTGTTTTTT,CASGLGGNTGELFF
.,TRBJ2-1,.,TRBV6-2/TRBV6-3,TGTGCCAGCAGTACGAGCTCCTATAATGAGCAGTTCTTC,CASSTSSYNEQFF
TRBD2,TRBJ2-3,.,TRBV27,TGTGCCAGCAGACCAAGTCCGGGACTAGTAGTTGGTACGCAGTATTTT,CASRPSPGLVVGTQYF
.,TRBJ1-1,.,TRBV19,TGTGCCAGTAGTTTTGAGGGGGGAACGAACACTGAAGCTTTCTTT,CASSFEGGTNTEAFF
.,TRBJ2-7,.,TRBV6-5,TGTGCCAGCACCCCCGCTGGGGGGGCCGACTACGAGCAGTACTTC,CASTPAGGADYEQYF
TRBD2,TRBJ2-1,few,TRBV28,TGTGCCAGCAGGGGACTAGCGGACAATGAGCAGTTCTTC,CASRGLADNEQFF
TRBD1,TRBJ2-5,.,TRBV19,TGTGCCAGTAGTATCGACTACAGGGGTTATGCGAAACAAGAGACCCAGTACTTC,CASSIDYRGYAKQETQYF
.,TRBJ1-1,.,TRBV3-1/TRBV3-2,TGTGCCAGCAGCCACTCAGGGCCCCAGAGCGAAGCTTTCTTT,CASSHSGPQSEAFF
.,TRBJ1-5,.,TRBV6-5,TGTGCCAGCAGCCCAACAGGTAATAGCAATCAGCCCCAGCATTTT,CASSPTGNSNQPQHF
.,TRBJ2-5,.,TRBV5-5,TGTGCCAGCGGAGACCCGGGAGTTGAGACCCAGTACTTC,CASGDPGVETQYF
TRBD1,TRBJ1-6,.,TRBV30,TGTGCCTGGAGTGTACACAGGGGGCATAATTCACCCCTCCACTTT,CAWSVHRGHNSPLHF
.,TRBJ2-2,.,TRBV12-3/TRBV12-4,TGTGCCAGCAGTTTTCTAACCGGGGAGCTGTTTTTT,CASSFLTGELFF
TRBD2,TRBJ2-5,.,TRBV7-6,TGTGCCAGCAGCTTTGAATGGACTAGCGGGAGAGTGGAGGAGACCCAGTACTTC,CASSFEWTSGRVEETQYF
TRBD1,TRBJ1-1,.,TRBV5-1,TGCGCCAGCAGCTACAGACAGGGAGCGGACACTGAAGCTTTCTTT,CASSYRQGADTEAFF
.,TRBJ1-5,.,TRBV25-1,TGTGCCAGCAGTGAAGGAAACCCGCCGAATCAGCCCCAGCATTTT,CASSEGNPPNQPQHF
.,TRBJ2-4,.,TRBV2,TGTGCCAGCAGTGACGAGGGGGTGCCCAAAAACATTCAGTACTTC,CASSDEGVPKNIQYF
.,TRBJ2-7,.,TRBV9,.,CASSVGQGTYKQYF
.,TRBJ1-1,few,TRBV18,TGTGCCAGCTCTCCCTTTCTTTACAGGAAACCGAACACTGAAGCTTTCTTT,CASSPFLYRKPNTEAFF
.,TRBJ1-1,.,TRBV7-3,TGTGCCAGCAGCCGGGGACAGAACACTGAAGCTTTCTTT,CASSRGQNTEAFF
.,TRBJ2-7,.,TRBV4-1,TGCGCCAGCAGCCAAAACCGGGCCTCAACCTACGAGCAGTACTTC,CASSQNRASTYEQYF
.,TRBJ1-2,.,TRBV19,TGTGCCAGTACCCGACCGGAGGAGAGCTACACCTTC,CASTRPEESYTF
.,TRBJ1-3,once,TRBV5-1,TGCGCCAGCAGCTTGGACAGAAACACCATATATTTT,CASSLDRNTIYF
.,TRBJ2-2,.,TRBV11-3,TGTGCCAGCAGCTTAAGCGTGAACACCGGGGAGCTGTTTTTT,CASSLSVNTGELFF
TRBD2,TRBJ2-1,.,TRBV5-5,TGTGCCAGCAGCCTAGGACTAGCGAATTCATTTCCCAATGAGCAGTTCTTC,CASSLGLANSFPNEQFF
TRBD1,TRBJ1-1,.,TRBV29-1,TGCAGCGCGGGACAGTATAACACTGAAGCTTTCTTT,CSAGQYNTEAFF
TRBD1,TRBJ2-2,.,TRBV19,TGTGCCAGTAGTAATCAGGGGGCGACCGGGGAGCTGTTTTTT,CASSNQGATGELFF
.,TRBJ1-1,.,TRBV4-2,TGTGCCAGCAGCCCCCTGGGACGGAACACTGAAGCTTTCTTT,CASSPLGRNTEAFF
.,TRBJ2-1,.,TRBV19,TGTGCCAGTAGTACCCTTAGTGGGTTGTCCTACAATGAGCAGTTCTTC,CASSTLSGLSYNEQFF
.,TRBJ1-2,.,TRBV4-2,TGTGCCAGCAGCCAAGACAATCCCCTCGACAGCTTGTATGGCTACACCTTC,CASSQDNPLDSLYGYTF
.,TRBJ2-3,.,TRBV7-2,TGTGCCAGCAGCCAAACGGTGGGCGGGCCCCATACGCAGTATTTT,CASSQTVGGPHTQYF
.,TRBJ1-5,few,TRBV5-1,TGCGCCAGCAGCTTGGGGGAGGGTCATCAGCCCCAGCATTTT,CASSLGEGHQPQHF
.,TRBJ2-7,.,TRBV2,TGTGCCAGCAGCGTACAGGTTCTCGAGCAGTACTTC,CASSVQVLEQYF
.,TRBJ2-4,.,TRBV2,TGTGCCAGCAGTGACGGGGGCATTCAGTACTTC,CASSDGGIQYF
.,TRBJ1-3,.,TRBV6-5,TGTGCCACCGCGGTAGGGACTGAACCTGGAAACACCATATATTTT,CATAVGTEPGNTIYF
TRBD2,TRBJ2-2,.,TRBV6-2/TRBV6-3,TGTGCCAGCAGCACTAGCCGACTAACGGGAGGGACCGGGGAGCTGTTTTTT,CASSTSRLTGGTGELFF
.,TRBJ2-5,once,TRBV11-2,TGTGCCAGCAGCTTCTGGGGGGCCCTAAAAGAGACCCAGTACTTC,CASSFWGALKETQYF
.,TRBJ1-2,.,TRBV29-1,TGCAGCGTTGAGTTCGGGGGGGCTAACTATGGCTACACCTTC,CSVEFGGANYGYTF